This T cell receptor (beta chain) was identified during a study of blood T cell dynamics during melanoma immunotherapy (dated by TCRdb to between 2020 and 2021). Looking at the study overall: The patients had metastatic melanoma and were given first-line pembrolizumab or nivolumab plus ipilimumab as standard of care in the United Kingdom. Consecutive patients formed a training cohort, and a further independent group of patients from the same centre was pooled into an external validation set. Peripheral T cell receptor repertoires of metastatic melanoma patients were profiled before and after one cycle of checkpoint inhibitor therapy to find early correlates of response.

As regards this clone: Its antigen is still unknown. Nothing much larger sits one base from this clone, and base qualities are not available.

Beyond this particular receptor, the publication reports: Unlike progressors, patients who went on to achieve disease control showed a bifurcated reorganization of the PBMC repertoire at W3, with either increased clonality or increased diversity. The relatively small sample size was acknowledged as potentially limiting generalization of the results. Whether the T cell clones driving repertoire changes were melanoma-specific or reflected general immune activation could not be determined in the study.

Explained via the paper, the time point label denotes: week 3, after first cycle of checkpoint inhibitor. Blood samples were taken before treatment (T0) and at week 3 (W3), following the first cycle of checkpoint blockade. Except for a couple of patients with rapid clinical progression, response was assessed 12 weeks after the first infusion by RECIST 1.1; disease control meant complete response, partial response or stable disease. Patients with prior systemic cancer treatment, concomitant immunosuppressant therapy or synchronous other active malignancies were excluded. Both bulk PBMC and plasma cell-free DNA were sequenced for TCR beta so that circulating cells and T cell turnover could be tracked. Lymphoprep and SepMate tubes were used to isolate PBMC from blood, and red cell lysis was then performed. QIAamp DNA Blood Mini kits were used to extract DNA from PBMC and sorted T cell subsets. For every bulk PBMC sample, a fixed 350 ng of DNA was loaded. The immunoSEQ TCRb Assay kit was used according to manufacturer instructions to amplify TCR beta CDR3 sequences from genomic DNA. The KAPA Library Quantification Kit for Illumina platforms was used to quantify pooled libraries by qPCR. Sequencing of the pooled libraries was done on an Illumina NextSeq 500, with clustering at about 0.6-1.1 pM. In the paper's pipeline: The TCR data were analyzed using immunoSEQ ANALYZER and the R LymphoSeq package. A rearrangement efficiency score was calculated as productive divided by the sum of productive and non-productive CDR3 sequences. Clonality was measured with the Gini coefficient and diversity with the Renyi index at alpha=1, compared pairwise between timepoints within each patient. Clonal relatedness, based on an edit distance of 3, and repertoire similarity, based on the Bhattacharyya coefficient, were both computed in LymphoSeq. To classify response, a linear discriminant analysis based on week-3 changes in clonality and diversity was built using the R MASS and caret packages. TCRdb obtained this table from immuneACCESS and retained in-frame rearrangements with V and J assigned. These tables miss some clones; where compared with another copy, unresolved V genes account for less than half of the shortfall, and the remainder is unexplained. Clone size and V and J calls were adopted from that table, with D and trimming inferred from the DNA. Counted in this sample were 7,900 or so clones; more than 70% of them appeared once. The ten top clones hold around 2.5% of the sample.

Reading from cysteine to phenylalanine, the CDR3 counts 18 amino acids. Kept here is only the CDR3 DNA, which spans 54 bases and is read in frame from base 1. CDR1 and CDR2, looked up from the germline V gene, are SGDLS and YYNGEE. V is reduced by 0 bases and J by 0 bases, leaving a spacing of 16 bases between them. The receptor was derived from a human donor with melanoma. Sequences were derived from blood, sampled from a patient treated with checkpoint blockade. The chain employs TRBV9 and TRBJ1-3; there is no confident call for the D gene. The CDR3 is CASSVGPHRSSSGNTIYF. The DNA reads TGTGCCAGCAGCGTAGGGCCCCATCGATCTAGCTCTGGAAACACCATATATTTT.